This TCR beta chain was sequenced in a study of T cells in Graves' hyperthyroidism and ophthalmopathy. The CDR3 regions of TCR beta were amplified from RNA transcripts. The TCR CDR3 first-round RT-PCR relied on the HTBI primer set. TCRdb re-derived calls from the multiplex PCR reads in MiXCR, one entry per CDR3 protein. This table has hundreds of thousands of distinct CDR3 sequences, 15% to 19% appearing once. These patients, aged 18 to 65, had recently diagnosed hyperthyroidism lasting under 2 months. This clonotype was observed at least ten times. Input material: blood. This TCR derives from a woman between 18 and 29 years old with Graves' hyperthyroidism.

The CDR3 loop reads CSAREAVAGELFF. CDR3 in DNA: TGCAGTGCTAGAGAGGCGGTGGCCGGGGAGCTGTTTTTT. The rearrangement uses TRBV20-1 and TRBJ2-2; D remains unclear. CDR3 length: 13 residues. V lost 0 bases, J lost 6 bases, and 8 bases lay in between. Germline V gene data show CDR1 as DFQATT and CDR2 as SNEGSKA (reference sequence).